Following are 3 T cell receptor beta chains from one sample sequenced in a study of Ad26.COV2.S vaccination and SARS-CoV-2 variants. TCRdb keeps only in-frame clones here, not all; method: immunoSEQ multiplex PCR. The data hold about 420,000 clones, with over 75% observed a single time. Treatment meaning: some 20 received Ad26.COV2.S at low or high dose, single or two shots; 5 received placebo; per-sample allocation not given. It was on day 63 after the first vaccine or placebo injection that samples were taken. The material was peripheral blood, obtained in a trial of Ad26.COV2.S vaccine versus placebo. Receptors were obtained from a person aged 18-65 years who received the Ad26.COV2.S COVID-19 vaccine or a placebo.

The rearrangement uses TRBV12-3 or TRBV12-4 and TRBJ2-1; D call uncertain. The CDR3 loop spans 13 amino acids. The V end was cut by 5 bases, the J end by 4 bases, with 9 bases between. The DNA of the CDR3 is TGTGCCAGCAGTAAACAGATATACAATGAGCAGTTCTTC. It codes for CASSKQIYNEQFF.

V usage is TRBV7-2 and J usage is TRBJ1-1; D is uncertain. CDR1 SGHTA and CDR2 FQGNSA come from the germline V gene. Trimming took off 5 bases at V and 7 bases at J, with 11 bases between the two ends. The CDR3 length is 12 residues. CDR3 amino acids: CASSPRFGEAFF. The CDR3 DNA reads TGTGCCAGCAGCCCCCGGTTTGGTGAAGCTTTCTTT.

The CDR3 spells CASSHSRGGQETQYF. The CDR3 bases are TGTGCCAGCTCACACTCCAGGGGGGGCCAAGAGACCCAGTACTTC. The genes are TRBV18 and TRBJ2-5, with D possibly called TRBD1 or TRBD2 (7 bases each). CDR1 KGHSH and CDR2 LQKENI come from the germline V gene. V lost 4 bases, J lost 1 base, and 13 bases lay in between. The CDR3 is made up of 15 amino acids.